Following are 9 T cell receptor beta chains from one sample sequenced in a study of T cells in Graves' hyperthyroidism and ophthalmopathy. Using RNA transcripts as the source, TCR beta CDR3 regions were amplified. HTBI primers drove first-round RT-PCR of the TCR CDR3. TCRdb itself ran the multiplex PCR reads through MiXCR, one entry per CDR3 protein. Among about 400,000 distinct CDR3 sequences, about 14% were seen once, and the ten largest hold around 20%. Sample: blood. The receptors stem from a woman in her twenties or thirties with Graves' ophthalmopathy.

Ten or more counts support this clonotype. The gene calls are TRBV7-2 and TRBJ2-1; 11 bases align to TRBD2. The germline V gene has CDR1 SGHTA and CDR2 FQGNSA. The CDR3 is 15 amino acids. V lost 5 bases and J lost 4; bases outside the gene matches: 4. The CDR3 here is CASSSGLAGYNEQFF. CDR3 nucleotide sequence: TGTGCCAGCAGCAGCGGACTAGCGGGTTACAATGAGCAGTTCTTC.

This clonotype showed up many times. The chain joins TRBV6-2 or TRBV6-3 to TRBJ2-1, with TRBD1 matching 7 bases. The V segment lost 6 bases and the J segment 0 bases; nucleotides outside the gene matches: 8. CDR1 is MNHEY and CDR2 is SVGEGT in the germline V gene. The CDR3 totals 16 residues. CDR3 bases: TGTGCCAGCAGCCCTAGACAGGGCAGCTCCTACAATGAGCAGTTCTTC. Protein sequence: CASSPRQGSSYNEQFF.

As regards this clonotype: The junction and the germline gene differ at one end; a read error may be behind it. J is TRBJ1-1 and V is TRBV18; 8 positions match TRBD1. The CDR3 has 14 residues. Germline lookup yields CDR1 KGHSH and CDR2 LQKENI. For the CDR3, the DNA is TGTGTCAGCTCACCTAATTCAGGGGGCACTGGAGCTTTCTTT. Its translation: CVSSPNSGGTGAFF.

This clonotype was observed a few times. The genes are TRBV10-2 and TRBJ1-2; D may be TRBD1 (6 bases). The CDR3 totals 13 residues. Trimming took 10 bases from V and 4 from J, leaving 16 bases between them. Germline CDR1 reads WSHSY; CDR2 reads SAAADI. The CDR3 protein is CATRDRLSYGYTF. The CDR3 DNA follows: TGCGCCACCCGAGACAGGTTGTCCTATGGCTACACCTTC.

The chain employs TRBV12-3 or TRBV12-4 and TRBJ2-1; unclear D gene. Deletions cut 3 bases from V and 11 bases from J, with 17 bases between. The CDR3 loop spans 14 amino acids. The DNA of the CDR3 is TGTGCCAGCAGTTTCGGTAGGGCGCACTCCAAGCAGTTCTTC. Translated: CASSFGRAHSKQFF.

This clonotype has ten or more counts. As DNA, the CDR3 is TGTGCCACAACTCAGGACAGGGGGCGAGAGACCCAGTACTTC. Protein: CATTQDRGRETQYF. V and J are TRBV2 and TRBJ2-5; 11 bases fit TRBD1. This CDR3 region has 14 residues. Germline CDR1 reads SNHLY; CDR2 reads FYNNEI. After removal of 10 bases from V and 4 bases from J, the junction contained 8 bases not matched to a gene.

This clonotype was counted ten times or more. The CDR3, as DNA: TGCGCCAGCAGCTTGGCCCCGGACAGGGCCTACGAGCAGTACTTC. Residues: CASSLAPDRAYEQYF. The genes are TRBV5-1 and TRBJ2-7, with 8 bases matching TRBD1. The CDR3 runs to 15 residues. Germline V gene sequence: CDR1 SGHRS, CDR2 YFSETQ. The trim removed 0 bases at V and 2 bases at J, leaving 4 bases unmatched.

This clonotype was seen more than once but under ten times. Here the CDR3 reads CASTPDRADNYGYTF. CDR3 DNA sequence: TGTGCCAGCACCCCCGACAGGGCAGACAACTATGGCTACACCTTC. The rearrangement joins TRBV9 to TRBJ1-2, with 7 bases fitting TRBD1. Germline CDR1 SGDLS, CDR2 YYNGEE. The CDR3 contains 15 residues. V lost 6 bases to trimming and J lost 2 bases; unmatched junction nucleotides: 10.

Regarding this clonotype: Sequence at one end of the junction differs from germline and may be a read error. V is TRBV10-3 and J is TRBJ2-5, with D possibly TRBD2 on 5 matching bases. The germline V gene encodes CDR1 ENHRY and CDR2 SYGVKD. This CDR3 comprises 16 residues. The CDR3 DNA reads TGTGGCATCAGTCCGGCAGCTACGAGCGGAGGAGAGACCCAGTACTTC. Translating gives CGISPAATSGGETQYF.